This T cell receptor (beta chain) was captured in a study of T cells after yellow fever vaccination. Overall study findings and caveats: Researchers report a weaker secondary response that nonetheless peaked faster, day 5 versus 15. Post-booster samples contained most primary-vaccination clones (approximately 96% CD4, almost 90% CD8).

The CDR3 contains 15 residues. V gave up 1 base and J gave up 0 bases, with 8 bases separating them. The germline CDR1 and CDR2 sequences are LGHDT and YNNKEL (reference sequence). A process of 5'RACE template switching, which added a universal primer site and UMIs, was used to make TCR cDNA. Using its own MiXCR run on the 5' RACE reads, TCRdb lists one record per CDR3 protein. The sample consists of some 290,000 distinct CDR3 sequences, around 10% of them appearing once. There are a few counts of this clonotype. Its antigen is not known. Sequenced material: CD4+ T cells sorted from PBMCs, taken 45 days after the yellow fever booster vaccination. The genes are TRBV3-1 and TRBJ2-3; no reliable D call. This TCR was sampled from a man in his late teens or twenties who received the YFV17D yellow fever vaccine. CDR3 loop: CASSQVGPSTDTQYF. CDR3 DNA: TGTGCCAGCAGCCAAGTCGGCCCTAGCACAGATACGCAGTATTTT.